This paragraph reports one TCR beta chain. Its antigen remains unidentified. Some clones are missing from TCRdb's copy, which holds only in-frame ones; the method was immunoSEQ multiplex PCR. The repertoire includes about 84,000 clones, approximately 95% of them detected once, and more than 9.5% sits in the top ten. Looked up from germline, CDR1 is SGHTA and CDR2 is FQGNSA. Trimming removed 2 bases from V and 2 bases from J, with 22 bases in between. The CDR3 is 18 residues long. The record originates from a study of OX40 agonist ivuxolimab in advanced cancers. Study results and limitations: By week 6 at 0.1 to 3.0 mg/kg, blood CD4+ and CD8+ T cells had expanded clonally. Expanded clones were, on average, more numerous in CD8+ T cells than in CD4+.

Sequencing was performed on CD4+ or CD8+ T cells sorted from blood, taken in a trial of the OX40 agonist ivuxolimab. The chain links TRBV7-2 to TRBJ2-7; perhaps TRBD2 as D (7 bases). This clonotype was sampled from an adult with an advanced solid tumor such as melanoma, head and neck, liver or kidney cancer. Here the CDR3 reads CASSLISLNRAGAYEQYF. As DNA, the CDR3 is TGTGCCAGCAGCTTAATATCTTTGAACAGGGCGGGGGCCTACGAGCAGTACTTC. Variable domain in full (rest from reference TRBV7-2 and TRBJ2-7): GAGVSQSPSNKVTEKGKDVELRCDPISGHTALYWYRQSLGQGLEFLIYFQGNSAPDKSGLPSDRFSAERTGGSVSTLTIQRTQQEDSAVYLCASSLISLNRAGAYEQYFGPGTRLTVT.